Here is one T cell receptor (beta chain) with its context. Its antigen is still unknown. Nothing much larger sits one base from this clone, and base qualities are not available. The sample comes from a study of T cell clonotyping in hematopoietic cell transplantation (dated by TCRdb to the early 2020s). For the study in its entirety: Pretransplant recipient samples were obtained after cytoreduction. A total of 120 to 150 blood samples were gathered in the study from under 40 consecutive transplant recipients along with their related donors. Patients were recruited between September 2015 and 2017 and followed until late 2020 or death.

As encoded in the germline V gene, CDR1 is SNHLY while CDR2 is FYNNEI. Including the terminal cysteine and phenylalanine, the CDR3 comprises 15 residues. Just the 45-base CDR3 DNA is kept, in frame starting at base 1. Trimming removed 11 bases from V and 0 bases from J, leaving 14 bases between the germline ends. The time point tag for this specimen amounts to: recipient sample about 28 days before transplant, after cytoreduction. Blood samples were obtained from recipients approximately 28 days before transplant and at days 30, 100 and 180 after transplant. Using Nuclei Lysis Solution, genomic DNA was extracted from unfractionated peripheral blood mononuclear cells that were either fresh or cryopreserved. With the immunoSEQ assay, which is a bias-controlled multiplex PCR relying on V- and J-specific primers, TCR beta CDR3 regions were amplified from genomic DNA. In a second PCR step, a proprietary barcode and Illumina adapter sequences were attached to the CDR3 amplicons. An Illumina MiSeq instrument was used to sequence the CDR3 libraries. The study's own analysis went as follows. immunoSEQ Analyzer 3.0 was used for export and quality control, with R Bioconductor and Immunarch used for downstream analyses. Only productive rearrangements within the normalized downsampled data set were used in the calculation of repertoire metrics. Clonotypes larger than 5 templates in the normalized cohort were defined as pathologically expanded. Repertoire diversity was measured with the Inverse Simpson Index. CMV-specificity analyses were carried out on the non-normalized data set to capture all clonotypes. TCRdb mirrors the immuneACCESS table, restricted to in-frame sequences. Some clones are absent from its copies; in checked studies, under half trace to an unresolved V gene, and the reason for the others is unknown. V, J and clone size are those of that table, while D and trimming were read from the DNA. The sample contains roughly 10,000 clones, roughly 90% of them found a single time. About 12% of the sample comes from the top ten.

What the study reported, not specific to this receptor: Only a small fraction of recipient repertoires overlapped donor repertoires, with over 97% appearing de novo at the given depth. Broader TCR repertoire diversity after transplant was predicted by Inverse Simpson Index values from donors and from recipients before transplant. The sample size was limited, and because cells were not sorted, the contributions of CD4 and CD8 repertoires could not be separated. Recipient TCR diversity fell after transplant, with pathologically expanded clonotypes rising progressively from day 30 to day 180.

This receptor chain uses TRBV2 and TRBJ2-6, and possibly TRBD2, on 5 matching bases. This receptor was obtained from a woman aged 40 to 50 with acute myeloid leukemia. Some clones in this sample may be carry-over from other donors' samples. The sample in question was peripheral blood mononuclear cells, obtained before stem cell transplant. CDR3 protein: CASVLGSSGANVLTF. The DNA is TGTGCCTCCGTGCTGGGGAGCTCTGGGGCCAACGTCCTGACTTTC. The full variable domain, with segments outside the CDR3 supplied by the reference TRBV2 and TRBJ2-6 proteins, appears as EPEVTQTPSHQVTQMGQEVILRCVPISNHLYFYWYRQILGQKVEFLVSFYNNEISEKSEIFDDQFSVERPDGSNFTLKIRSTKLEDSAMYFCASVLGSSGANVLTFGAGSRLTVL.